This passage covers 32 T cell receptor beta chains from one sample sequenced in a study of shared clonotypes between healthy human individuals. TCRdb's table, derived via immunoSEQ multiplex PCR, lists solely in-frame clones and lacks some. Of fewer than 600,000 clones in the sample, around 79% are singletons; the top ten hold about an eighth. The sequenced material came from PBMCs. These receptors were obtained from a woman aged 35 to 49 in good health. Some clones in this sample may be carry-over from other donors' samples.

The chain joins TRBV19 to TRBJ2-7; weak D call: TRBD1 (5 bases). Germline V lookup: CDR1 LNHDA, CDR2 SQIVND (reference sequence). The ends were cut back, 7 bases at V and 1 base at J, with 8 bases in the middle. The CDR3 extends over 12 amino acids. CDR3 sequence: CASTDRSYEQYF. In DNA form, the CDR3 reads TGTGCCAGTACAGACAGATCCTACGAGCAGTACTTC.

Comment on this clone: This probably arose from a read error, given a far larger clone one base away. This chain uses TRBV7-2 with TRBJ1-5; D not certain. CDR3 length equals 13 residues. Per the germline V gene, CDR1 is SGHTA and CDR2 is FQGNSA. In DNA, the CDR3 is TGTGCCAGCAGCTTAGGGCCTAATCAGCCCCGGCATTTT. Its translation: CASSLGPNQPRHF.

This chain uses TRBV12-5 with TRBJ2-2; possibly TRBD1 or TRBD2 for D (5 bases each). The CDR3 covers 15 residues. Trimming stripped 2 bases from V and 4 bases from J, with 11 bases between. The germline V gene encodes CDR1 LGHNT and CDR2 FRNRAP. The CDR3 sequence: CASGLPGTVTGELFF. The CDR3 DNA reads as TGTGCTAGTGGTTTGCCAGGGACCGTCACCGGGGAGCTGTTTTTT.

Written as DNA, the CDR3 is TGCGCCAGCAGCTTGGAACGACAGTCGAACACCGGGGAGCTGTTTTTT. Encoded protein: CASSLERQSNTGELFF. The chain links TRBV5-1 to TRBJ2-2, with a possible D match to TRBD1 (5 bases). V was cut by 0 bases and J by 0 bases, with 9 bases left in between. The CDR3 length is 16 residues. CDR1 is SGHRS, CDR2 YFSETQ, per germline.

Remarks on this clone: At one boundary the junction diverges from the germline segment, which might be a read error. The CDR3 bases are TGTGCCAGCACAGTTTTTTCGACAGATACGCGGTATTTT. It encodes CASTVFSTDTRYF. The chain couples TRBV28 to TRBJ2-3; D possibly corresponds to TRBD1 (5 bases). The length of the CDR3 is 13 residues. Germline lookup yields CDR1 MDHEN and CDR2 SYDVKM.

The chain combines TRBV28 with TRBJ1-6; 9 bases are shared with TRBD1. V gave up 2 bases and J gave up 7 bases; unmatched junction bases: 3. The CDR3 length is 15 residues. Germline V CDR1 and CDR2: MDHEN, SYDVKM. CDR3 sequence (DNA): TGTGCCAGCAGTTTAACCGGGACAGGGAATTCACCCCTCCACTTT. Residues: CASSLTGTGNSPLHF. Supplemented by reference TRBV28 and TRBJ1-6, the full variable domain reads DVKVTQSSRYLVKRTGEKVFLECVQDMDHENMFWYRQDPGLGLRLIYFSYDVKMKEKGDIPEGYSVSREKKERFSLILESASTNQTSMYLCASSLTGTGNSPLHFGNGTRLTVT.

CDR3 DNA: TGTGCCAGCAGCCCCATAACTAATGAAAAACTGTTTTTT. Protein product: CASSPITNEKLFF. The J gene is TRBJ1-4, the V gene TRBV6-6; D not resolved. The CDR3 totals 13 residues. CDR1 MNHNY and CDR2 SVGAGI come from the germline V gene (reference sequence). V was pared by 6 bases and J by 1 base, with 6 bases between.

This sequence joins TRBV19 and TRBJ1-5, with D perhaps matching TRBD1 (6 bases). Trimming stripped 2 bases from V and 5 bases from J, with 13 bases between. The CDR3 loop spans 15 amino acids. Germline CDR1 and CDR2: LNHDA and SQIVND (reference sequence). CDR3 sequence (DNA): TGTGCCAGTAGTATAAGGGGGGGTCCGGATCAGCCCCAGCATTTT. This encodes CASSIRGGPDQPQHF.

The gene calls are TRBV28 and TRBJ2-5; 9 bases align to TRBD1. The germline V gene has CDR1 MDHEN and CDR2 SYDVKM. The CDR3 spans 17 residues. V was clipped by 3 bases and J by 0 bases; unmatched bases: 8. CDR3 DNA sequence: TGTGCCAGCAGTTTGGCCACGGGACAGGGCGACCAAGAGACCCAGTACTTC. Protein: CASSLATGQGDQETQYF.

V gene TRBV2 combines with J gene TRBJ2-7; D remains ambiguous. The ends were cut back, 7 bases at V and 1 base at J, with 14 bases in the middle. In germline, CDR1 is SNHLY, CDR2 FYNNEI. The CDR3 has 14 residues. CDR3 DNA: TGTGCCAGCACCGGCCCGGCATATTCCTACGAGCAGTACTTC. Translating it yields CASTGPAYSYEQYF.

About this clone itself: Given a much more abundant clone one base away, this may be a read error. Other DNA variants within this sample encode the same CDR3. The rearrangement links TRBV7-9 to TRBJ2-5; D gene uncertain. The germline gives CDR1 SEHNR, CDR2 FQNEAQ (reference sequence). The ends were cut back, 6 bases at V and 3 bases at J, with 5 bases in the middle. The CDR3 loop spans 11 amino acids. The CDR3 protein is CASSYKETQYF. The CDR3 coding sequence is TGTGCCAGCAGTTATAAAGAGACCCAGTACTTC.

The chain links TRBV27 to TRBJ2-7; 11 bases line up with TRBD2. V was clipped by 2 bases and J by 0 bases; unmatched bases: 6. Germline V gene data show CDR1 as MNHEY and CDR2 as SMNVEV (reference sequence). This CDR3 comprises 17 residues. The CDR3 here is CASSLRIAGGSSYEQYF. In nucleotides, the CDR3 is TGTGCCAGCAGTTTACGTATAGCGGGAGGGAGCTCCTACGAGCAGTACTTC.

This chain uses TRBV7-3 with TRBJ1-1; D uncertain. The CDR3 runs to 13 residues. Germline V lookup: CDR1 SGHTA, CDR2 FQGTGA. V was clipped by 5 bases and J by 1 base, with 8 bases between them. CDR3 DNA: TGTGCCAGCAGCACAGACGGGAACACTGAAGCTTTCTTT. Encoded protein: CASSTDGNTEAFF. Complete variable domain (other parts from reference TRBV7-3 and TRBJ1-1): GAGVSQTPSNKVTEKGKYVELRCDPISGHTALYWYRQSLGQGPEFLIYFQGTGAADDSGLPNDRFFAVRPEGSVSTLKIQRTERGDSAVYLCASSTDGNTEAFFGQGTRLTVV.

As to this clone: This same CDR3 is encoded by further DNA sequences in the sample. The chain recombines TRBV18 with TRBJ2-5; the match to TRBD2 covers 13 bases. The length of the CDR3 is 15 residues. Looked up from germline, CDR1 is KGHSH and CDR2 is LQKENI. V was clipped by 3 bases and J by 5 bases; unmatched bases: 3. CDR3 in amino acids: CASSPGLAGRETQYF. CDR3 DNA: TGTGCCAGCTCACCGGGACTAGCGGGACGGGAGACCCAGTACTTC.

The chain links TRBV29-1 to TRBJ1-1, with D uncertain. Between the trimmed V and J ends, which lost 5 bases and 6 bases, there was a span of 10 bases. Germline V gene data show CDR1 as SQVTM and CDR2 as ANQGSEA. This CDR3 has 11 residues. CDR3 protein: CSVTVSAEAFF. The CDR3 region has the DNA TGCAGCGTTACCGTAAGCGCTGAAGCTTTCTTT.

This sequence joins TRBV9 and TRBJ2-1; tentative D call: TRBD1 (5 bases). CDR1 SGDLS and CDR2 YYNGEE come from the germline V gene. The CDR3 runs 13 residues. V lost 1 base to trimming and J lost 4 bases, with 6 bases between them. The DNA of the CDR3 is TGTGCCAGCAGCGTACGACAGTACAATGAGCAGTTCTTC. Translating it yields CASSVRQYNEQFF. The full variable domain, with the rest looked up from reference TRBV9 and TRBJ2-1, is DSGVTQTPKHLITATGQRVTLRCSPRSGDLSVYWYQQSLDQGLQFLIQYYNGEERAKGNILERFSAQQFPDLHSELNLSSLELGDSALYFCASSVRQYNEQFFGPGTRLTVL.

The CDR3: CASRQVSFGNQPQHF. CDR3 DNA sequence: TGTGCCAGCAGACAGGTATCCTTTGGCAATCAGCCCCAGCATTTT. The chain carries TRBV28 and TRBJ1-5; weak D call: TRBD1 (5 bases). With 6 bases removed from V and 2 bases from J, the gap between germline ends came to 14 bases. Germline CDR1 and CDR2: MDHEN and SYDVKM. This CDR3 is built from 15 residues.

CDR3 sequence reads: CASSFGQGVGYTF. CDR3 nucleotides: TGTGCCAGTAGTTTTGGACAGGGGGTCGGCTACACCTTC. The chain carries TRBV19 and TRBJ1-2, with 10 bases aligning to TRBD1. V trimming: 5 bases; J trimming: 8 bases; junction bases outside the gene matches: 5. Germline V CDR1 and CDR2: LNHDA, SQIVND (reference sequence). The CDR3 is 13 residues long.

V gene TRBV27 combines with J gene TRBJ2-5; TRBD2 aligns across 10 bases. V lost 6 bases and J lost 4; bases outside the gene matches: 5. Germline V gene lookup returns CDR1 MNHEY and CDR2 SMNVEV (reference sequence). CDR3 length: 14 amino acids. DNA for the CDR3: TGTGCCAGCAGACCGGGACTAGCGAGAGAGACCCAGTACTTC. Its translation: CASRPGLARETQYF.

This clone has more than one count but fewer than ten. The V call is TRBV11-2, the J call TRBJ1-5, with D tentatively TRBD1 (5 bases). The CDR3 is 15 amino acids. From germline, CDR1 is SGHAT and CDR2 FQNNGV. V lost 3 bases, J lost 0 bases, and 9 bases lay in between. The CDR3 reads CASSFSGHSNQPQHF. CDR3 coding DNA: TGTGCCAGCAGCTTTTCAGGGCATAGCAATCAGCCCCAGCATTTT.

The rearrangement links TRBV5-4 to TRBJ2-1; 8 nucleotides agree with TRBD1. V gave up 4 bases and J gave up 0 bases; unmatched junction bases: 6. The CDR3 totals 16 residues. Germline assignment: CDR1 SGHNT and CDR2 YYREEE (reference sequence). CDR3 region: CASSLAGGYSYNEQFF. CDR3 sequence (DNA): TGTGCCAGCAGCCTCGCAGGGGGCTACTCCTACAATGAGCAGTTCTTC.

In this sample, this clone turned up a few times. The gene calls are TRBV28 and TRBJ1-4; no definite D call. There are 13 residues in the CDR3. In germline, CDR1 is MDHEN, CDR2 SYDVKM. Trimming cost V 8 bases and J 5 bases, with 12 bases left between them. The CDR3 nucleotides are TGTGCCAGCGGCGCACGGCCGAATGAAAAACTGTTTTTT. Its protein product is CASGARPNEKLFF.

CDR3 region: CASIERGGQRYEQYF. CDR3 DNA: TGTGCCAGCATCGAACGGGGGGGACAGCGCTACGAGCAGTACTTC. This chain connects TRBV6-4 to TRBJ2-5; the D gene is possibly TRBD2 (8 bases). The DNA end favors TRBJ2-7, so the J call may be wrong. Germline CDR1 MRHNA, CDR2 SNTAGT. This CDR3 has 15 residues.

This clone was counted a single time. The rearrangement links TRBV28 to TRBJ1-4, with D tentatively TRBD1 (5 bases). The CDR3 extends over 15 amino acids. Trimming pared 2 bases from V and 4 bases from J, leaving 11 bases between. CDR1 and CDR2 (germline): MDHEN, SYDVKM. In nucleotides, the CDR3 is TGTGCCAGCAGTTTAGGGGGGGTGGGTAATGAAAAACTGTTTTTT. Translating it yields CASSLGGVGNEKLFF.

The chain links TRBV9 to TRBJ2-1; D is possibly TRBD2 (6 bases). V shed 4 bases and J shed 4 bases, with 18 bases lying between them. The CDR3 sequence is 16 residues long. Germline V lookup: CDR1 SGDLS, CDR2 YYNGEE. The CDR3 DNA follows: TGTGCCAGCAGCCCACAGGTAATAGCGGCATACAATGAGCAGTTCTTC. It codes for CASSPQVIAAYNEQFF.

The chain carries TRBV15 and TRBJ1-2; possibly TRBD1 for D (5 bases). The CDR3 loop spans 14 amino acids. The V end lost 1 base, the J end lost 5 bases, and 11 bases lay between the germline ends. Germline CDR1 reads LNHNV; CDR2 reads YYDKDF (reference sequence). DNA for the CDR3: TGTGCCACCAGCAGAGGGGGCGGGACGTATGGCTACACCTTC. It yields the protein CATSRGGGTYGYTF.

V and J are TRBV19 and TRBJ2-2; D not certain. Looked up from germline, CDR1 is LNHDA and CDR2 is SQIVND (reference sequence). This CDR3 comprises 13 residues. V lost 3 bases to trimming and J lost 6 bases, with 8 bases between them. As DNA, the CDR3 is TGTGCCAGTAGTATTGATTATCCCGGGGAGCTGTTTTTT. Translating gives CASSIDYPGELFF. Variable domain in full (rest from reference TRBV19 and TRBJ2-2): DGGITQSPKYLFRKEGQNVTLSCEQNLNHDAMYWYRQDPGQGLRLIYYSQIVNDFQKGDIAEGYSVSREKKESFPLTVTSAQKNPTAFYLCASSIDYPGELFFGEGSRLTVL.

The chain has TRBV15 and TRBJ2-7; 14 nucleotides agree with TRBD2. There are 16 residues in the CDR3. V was clipped by 1 base and J by 3 bases; unmatched bases: 2. The germline V gene encodes CDR1 LNHNV and CDR2 YYDKDF (reference sequence). The CDR3 nucleotides read TGTGCCACCAGCAGAGGGACTAGCGGGAGGTTCTACGAGCAGTACTTC. It yields the protein CATSRGTSGRFYEQYF.

The J gene is TRBJ1-2, the V gene TRBV28; 8 bases agree with TRBD1. The germline V gene has CDR1 MDHEN and CDR2 SYDVKM. J lost 1 base, V lost 5 bases, and 3 bases had no gene match. The CDR3 is 14 amino acids. CDR3 protein: CASSRTGNNYGYTF. CDR3 sequence (DNA): TGTGCCAGCAGTCGGACAGGGAATAACTATGGCTACACCTTC.

The V and J genes are TRBV27 and TRBJ2-4; a possible D gene is TRBD2 (5 bases). Deletions cut 6 bases from V and 6 bases from J, with 15 bases between. CDR1 MNHEY and CDR2 SMNVEV come from the germline V gene (reference sequence). The CDR3 sequence is 14 residues long. The CDR3: CASRAGGPGNIQYF. CDR3 nucleotide sequence: TGTGCCAGCAGGGCGGGTGGTCCGGGAAACATTCAGTACTTC.

The chain joins TRBV6-1 to TRBJ2-1; D is ambiguous. This CDR3 is built from 15 residues. The V gene lost 1 base and the J gene lost 2 bases, with 9 bases spanning the gap. Germline V CDR1 and CDR2: MNHNS, SASEGT. This CDR3 is CASSEVSVPYNEQFF. CDR3 DNA: TGTGCCAGCAGTGAAGTGTCGGTCCCCTACAATGAGCAGTTCTTC.

This chain uses TRBV14 with TRBJ2-2; 7 nucleotides line up with TRBD2. With V trimmed by 8 bases and J by 6 bases, 6 bases remained unmatched. This CDR3 is 13 amino acids long. CDR1 and CDR2 from the germline V gene are SGHDN and FVKESK. The CDR3 is CASRKRDAGELFF. In DNA form, the CDR3 reads TGTGCCAGCCGAAAGCGGGACGCCGGGGAGCTGTTTTTT.